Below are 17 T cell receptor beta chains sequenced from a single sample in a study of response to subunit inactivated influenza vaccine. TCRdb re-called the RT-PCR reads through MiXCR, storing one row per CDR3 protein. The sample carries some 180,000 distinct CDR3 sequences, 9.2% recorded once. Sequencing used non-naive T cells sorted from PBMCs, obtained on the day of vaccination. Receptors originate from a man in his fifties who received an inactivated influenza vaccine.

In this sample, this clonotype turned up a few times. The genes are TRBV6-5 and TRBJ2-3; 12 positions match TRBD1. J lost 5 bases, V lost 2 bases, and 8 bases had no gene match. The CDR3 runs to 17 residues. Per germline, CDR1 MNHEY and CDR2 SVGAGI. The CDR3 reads CASSYGTGGKQGDTQYF. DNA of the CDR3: TGTGCCAGCAGTTACGGGACAGGGGGCAAGCAGGGAGATACGCAGTATTTT.

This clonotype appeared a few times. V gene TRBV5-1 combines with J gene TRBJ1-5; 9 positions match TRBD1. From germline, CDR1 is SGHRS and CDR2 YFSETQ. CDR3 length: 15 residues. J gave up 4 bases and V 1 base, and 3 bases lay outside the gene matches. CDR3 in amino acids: CASSLTGQGNQPQHF. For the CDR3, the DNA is TGCGCCAGCAGCTTGACCGGACAGGGGAATCAGCCCCAGCATTTT.

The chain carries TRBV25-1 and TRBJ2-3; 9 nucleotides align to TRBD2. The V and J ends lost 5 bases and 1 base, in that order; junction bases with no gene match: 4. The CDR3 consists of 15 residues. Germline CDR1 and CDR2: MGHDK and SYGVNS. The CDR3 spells CASSKASGGTDTQYF. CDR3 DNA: TGTGCCAGCAGTAAGGCTAGCGGGGGCACAGATACGCAGTATTTT.

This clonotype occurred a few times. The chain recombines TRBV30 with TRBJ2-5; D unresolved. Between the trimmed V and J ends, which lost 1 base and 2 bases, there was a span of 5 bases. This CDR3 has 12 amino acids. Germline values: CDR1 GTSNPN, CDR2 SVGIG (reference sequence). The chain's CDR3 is CAWSGQQETQYF. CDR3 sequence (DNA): TGTGCCTGGAGTGGGCAGCAAGAGACCCAGTACTTC.

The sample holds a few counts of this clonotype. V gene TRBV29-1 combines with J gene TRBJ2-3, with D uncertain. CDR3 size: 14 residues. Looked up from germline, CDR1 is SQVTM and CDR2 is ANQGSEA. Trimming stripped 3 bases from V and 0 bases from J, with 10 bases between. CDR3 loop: CSVEVRFSTDTQYF. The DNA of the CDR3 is TGCAGCGTTGAGGTCCGGTTTAGCACAGATACGCAGTATTTT.

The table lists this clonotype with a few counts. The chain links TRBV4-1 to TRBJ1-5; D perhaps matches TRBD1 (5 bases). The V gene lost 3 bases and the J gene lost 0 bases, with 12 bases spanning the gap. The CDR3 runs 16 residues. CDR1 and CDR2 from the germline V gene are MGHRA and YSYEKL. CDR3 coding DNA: TGCGCCAGCAGCCACGGGTCAGGGTATAGCAATCAGCCCCAGCATTTT. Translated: CASSHGSGYSNQPQHF.

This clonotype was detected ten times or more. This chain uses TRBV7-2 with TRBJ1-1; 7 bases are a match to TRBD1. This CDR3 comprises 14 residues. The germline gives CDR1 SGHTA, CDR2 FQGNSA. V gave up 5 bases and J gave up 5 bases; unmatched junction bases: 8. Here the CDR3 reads CASSTRQGGTEAFF. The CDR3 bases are TGTGCCAGCAGCACGCGACAGGGTGGTACTGAAGCTTTCTTT.

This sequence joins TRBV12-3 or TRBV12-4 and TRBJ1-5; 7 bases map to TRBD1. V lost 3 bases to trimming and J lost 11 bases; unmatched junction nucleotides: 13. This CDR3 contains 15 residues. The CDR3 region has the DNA TGTGCCAGCAGTTTCCGGGACAGCGGAGTAGGAGCCCAGCATTTT. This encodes CASSFRDSGVGAQHF.

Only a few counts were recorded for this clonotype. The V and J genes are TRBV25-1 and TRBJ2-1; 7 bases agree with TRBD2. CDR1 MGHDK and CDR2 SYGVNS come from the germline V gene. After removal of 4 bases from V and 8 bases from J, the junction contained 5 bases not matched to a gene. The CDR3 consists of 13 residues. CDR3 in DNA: TGTGCCAGCAGTGGTCGGGGGGTCTATGAGCAGTTCTTC. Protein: CASSGRGVYEQFF.

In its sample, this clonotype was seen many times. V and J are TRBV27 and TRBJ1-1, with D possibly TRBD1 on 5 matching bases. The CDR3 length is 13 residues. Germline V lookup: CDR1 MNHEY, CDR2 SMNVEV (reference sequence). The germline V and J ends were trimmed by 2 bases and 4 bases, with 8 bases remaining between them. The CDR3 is CASSLGASTEAFF. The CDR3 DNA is TGTGCCAGCAGTTTAGGGGCGTCCACTGAAGCTTTCTTT.

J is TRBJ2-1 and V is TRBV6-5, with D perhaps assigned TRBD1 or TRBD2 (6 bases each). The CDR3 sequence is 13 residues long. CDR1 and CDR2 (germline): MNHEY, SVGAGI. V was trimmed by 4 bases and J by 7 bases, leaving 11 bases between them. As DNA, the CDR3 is TGTGCCAGCAGTTCGTTAGGGGGGAATGAGCAGTTCTTC. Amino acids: CASSSLGGNEQFF.

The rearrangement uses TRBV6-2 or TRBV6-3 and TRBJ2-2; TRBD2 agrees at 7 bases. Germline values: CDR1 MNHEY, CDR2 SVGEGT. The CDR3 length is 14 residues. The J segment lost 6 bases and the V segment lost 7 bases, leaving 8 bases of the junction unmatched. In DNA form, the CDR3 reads TGTGCCAGCAATGACTACCGGGAGGCCGGGGAGCTGTTTTTT. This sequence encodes CASNDYREAGELFF.

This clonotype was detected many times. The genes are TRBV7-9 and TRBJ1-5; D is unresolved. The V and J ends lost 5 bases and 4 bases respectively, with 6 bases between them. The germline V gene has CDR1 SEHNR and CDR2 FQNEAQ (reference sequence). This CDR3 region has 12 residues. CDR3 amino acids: CASSTNNQPQHF. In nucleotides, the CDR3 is TGTGCCAGCAGCACAAATAATCAGCCCCAGCATTTT. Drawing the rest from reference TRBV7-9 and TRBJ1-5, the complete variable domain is DTGVSQNPRHKITKRGQNVTFRCDPISEHNRLYWYRQTLGQGPEFLTYFQNEAQLEKSRLLSDRFSAERPKGSFSTLEIQRTEQGDSAMYLCASSTNNQPQHFGDGTRLSIL.

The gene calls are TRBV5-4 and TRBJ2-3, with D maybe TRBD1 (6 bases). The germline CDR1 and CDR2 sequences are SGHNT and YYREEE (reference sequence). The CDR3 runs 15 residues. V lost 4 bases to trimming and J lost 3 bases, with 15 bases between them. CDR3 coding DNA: TGTGCCAGCAGCCAATGGAACACAGGGACAGATACGCAGTATTTT. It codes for CASSQWNTGTDTQYF.

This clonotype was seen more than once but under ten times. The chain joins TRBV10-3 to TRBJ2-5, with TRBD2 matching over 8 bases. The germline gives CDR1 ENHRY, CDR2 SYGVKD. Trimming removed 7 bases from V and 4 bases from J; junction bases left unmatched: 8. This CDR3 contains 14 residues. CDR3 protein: CAIKSGGPGETQYF. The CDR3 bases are TGTGCCATCAAAAGCGGGGGCCCGGGAGAGACCCAGTACTTC.

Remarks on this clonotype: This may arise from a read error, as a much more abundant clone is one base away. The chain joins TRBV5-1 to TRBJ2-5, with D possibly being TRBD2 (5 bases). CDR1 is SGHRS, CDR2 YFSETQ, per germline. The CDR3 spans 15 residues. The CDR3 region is CASSLVSGSRETRYF. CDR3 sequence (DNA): TGCGCCAGCAGCTTGGTTTCGGGATCTCGAGAGACCCGGTACTTC.

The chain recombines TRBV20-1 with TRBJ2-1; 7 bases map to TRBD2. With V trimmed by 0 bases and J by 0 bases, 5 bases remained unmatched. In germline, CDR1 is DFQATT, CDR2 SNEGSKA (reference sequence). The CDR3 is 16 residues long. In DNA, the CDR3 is TGCAGTGCTAGAGAAGTTGGGGGGGTCTCCTACAATGAGCAGTTCTTC. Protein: CSAREVGGVSYNEQFF.